The following is a T cell receptor beta chain sequence with its context. The target antigen is unknown. These data are taken from a study of cytomegalovirus exposure and HLA in healthy donors. For the study at large: Membership in the Caucasian-associated ancestry cluster was found for about four fifths of 300 to 500 genotyped donors. Study-wide findings and caveats: When a later analysis compared HLA-associated TCR beta chains with equally common others, the HLA-associated chains turned out to be more clonally expanded and to have lower generation probabilities. Reports indicated that the classifier achieved high specificity and sensitivity in diagnosing cytomegalovirus status. Cytomegalovirus-associated TCR beta chains were listed, numbering over 150.

PCR primers comprised 60 Vbeta and 13 Jbeta primers. Assay: immunoSEQ multiplex PCR; the TCRdb copy retains only in-frame clones and omits some. The repertoire holds some 180,000 clones, with around 80% as singletons. Trimming took 0 bases from V and 7 from J, leaving 19 bases between them. CDR1 is GTSNPN, CDR2 SVGIG, per germline (reference sequence). This CDR3 comprises 16 residues. The material sequenced was PBMCs. This sequence was found in a man aged 35 to 55 in good health and CMV-seronegative. The chain is built from TRBV30 and TRBJ2-1, with D maybe TRBD2 (5 bases). CDR3 loop: CAWSVWIYYGGNEQFF. The CDR3 region has the DNA TGTGCCTGGAGTGTCTGGATCTATTATGGCGGGAATGAGCAGTTCTTC.